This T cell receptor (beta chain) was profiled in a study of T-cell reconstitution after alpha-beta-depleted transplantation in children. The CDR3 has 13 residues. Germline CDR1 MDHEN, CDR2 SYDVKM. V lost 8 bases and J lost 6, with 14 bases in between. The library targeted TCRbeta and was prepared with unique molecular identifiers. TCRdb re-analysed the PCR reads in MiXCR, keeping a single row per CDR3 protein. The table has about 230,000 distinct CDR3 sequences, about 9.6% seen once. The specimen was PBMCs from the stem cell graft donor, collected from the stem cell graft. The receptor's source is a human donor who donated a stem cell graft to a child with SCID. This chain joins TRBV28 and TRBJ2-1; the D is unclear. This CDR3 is CASSGPWGNEQFF. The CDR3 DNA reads TGTGCCAGCTCTGGCCCCTGGGGCAATGAGCAGTTCTTC.